This T cell receptor (beta chain) was obtained from a study of Graves' ophthalmopathy and Graves' hyperthyroidism (dated by TCRdb to about 2018). A note on the overall study: Peripheral blood was collected before any treatment was given, at the time of initial diagnosis. To explore V-J signatures distinguishing ophthalmopathy from hyperthyroidism, a discovery set of about 99 patients (around 42 ophthalmopathy, roughly 60 stable hyperthyroidism) was enrolled. For training and testing, the 100 or so patients in the discovery cohort were randomly divided in a 7:3 ratio. The study used TCR beta repertoire signatures to distinguish Graves' ophthalmopathy from Graves' hyperthyroidism and to predict progression to ophthalmopathy. Following sample collection, hyperthyroidism patients were given methimazole at a starting dose of 30 mg daily, and ophthalmopathy patients were given high-dose intravenous methylprednisolone. In total, 135 blood samples were TCR-sequenced: around 42 ophthalmopathy, some 75 hyperthyroidism and around 17 hyperthyroidism-to-ophthalmopathy patients. An independent validation cohort comprised 18 hyperthyroidism patients and 15 to 17 patients who later progressed from hyperthyroidism to ophthalmopathy. In roughly 6 hyperthyroidism patients, the T-cell repertoires found in thyroid tissue were compared with those found in blood.

What the authors observed across the whole study: Among expanded thyroid clonotypes with frequency above 0.001, most also showed up in blood, which suggests that blood repertoires may reflect the thyroid immune response. In cross-validation, the 13-signature model distinguished ophthalmopathy from stable hyperthyroidism with around 86% sensitivity and 81% to 82% specificity, while in the test set the corresponding values were 80% and 75%. Sample size was not statistically predetermined, and group allocation was not concealed from the investigators. In validation, the model predicted ophthalmopathy progression with over 60% sensitivity and around 72% specificity; eleven to twelve predicted patients were CT-confirmed with GO in a median of 6.5 months.

Inclusive of the bounding cysteine and phenylalanine, the CDR3 is 16 residues long. Kept here is only the CDR3 DNA, which spans 48 bases and is read in frame from base 1. The germline V gene specifies MDHEN as CDR1 and SYDVKM as CDR2. V and J are trimmed by 2 bases and 8 bases, and the gene matches miss 12 bases of the junction. Hyperthyroidism was defined as stable when no progression to ophthalmopathy occurred within 18 months of follow-up. The hyperthyroidism patients were 18 to 65 years old and newly diagnosed, with a disease duration of less than 2 months. Anyone with other autoimmune diseases, uncontrolled infections, pregnancy or lactation was excluded from the study. Clinical symptoms, serum thyroxine, TRAb, thyroid ultrasound and orbital computed tomography formed the basis of the diagnosis. Ficoll-Paque density gradient centrifugation was used to isolate PBMCs from about 9 ml of fresh peripheral blood. Total RNA was extracted with Trizol reagent and quality-checked on an Agilent 2100 Bioanalyzer.

For repertoire sequencing, the TCR beta CDR3 regions were amplified from RNA transcripts. HTBI primers and the Qiagen OneStep RT-PCR kit were used in a first-round RT-PCR, which was followed by a second-round multiplex PCR, size selection and purification. Sequencing of the libraries was carried out on an Illumina HiSeq2000 in paired-end mode with 100 bp reads. The paper's data handling went like this. SOAPnuke was used to process the reads, removing any read that contained adapters or uncalled bases, had a mean Phred below 15, or lacked an exact match to the constant primer or identifier. COPE v1.2.5 was used to merge high-quality paired reads. Each unique nucleotide sequence was defined as a clonotype, and clonotypes were aligned to IMGT TRB V, D and J references with MiTCR v1.1. The analysis was limited to V-J combinations with a frequency above 0.0001, which together covered around 99% of the repertoires. For each V-J combination, a TCR clonal expansion and chaos score was defined as the ratio of F50 clonal expansion to chaos observed in the TCRdist matrix. Welch's t-statistics and random forest were used to narrow the features down to about twelve V-J combinations, which were then fed into a naive Bayes classifier. The similarity between thyroid and blood repertoires was quantified using the Morisita-Horn index. TCRdb's own reprocessing of the public reads used fastp at Q25 and MiXCR and kept productive beta chains. Each CDR3 protein appears once, grouped with its most common genes and DNA. None of the V and J calls come from the authors' own analysis; TCRdb made them. The sample table contains 350,000 to 450,000 distinct CDR3 sequences; only one count was recorded for about 21% of them. The ten largest clones capture roughly 3% of the sample.

This clonotype was seen repeatedly, ten times or more. Its antigen remains unidentified. No quality values exist for individual bases; no much larger clone is one base distant. The clonotype originates from a woman aged 18-29 years with stable Graves' hyperthyroidism. Donor details come from another sample of the same person, matched by shared clones. The chain joins TRBV28 to TRBJ1-2, with 9 middle bases fitting TRBD1. Sequenced material: peripheral blood. The CDR3 is CASSLTTGGRYWGYTF. In nucleotide form, the sequence is TGTGCCAGCAGTTTAACCACAGGGGGCCGCTATTGGGGCTACACCTTC.